Listed below are T cell receptor beta chains from one sample, sequenced in a study of somatic mutations in T cells in chronic GVHD. Repertoires were generated with immunoSEQ multiplex PCR, while TCRdb's copy carries only in-frame clones and drops some. The table has about 1,700 clones, approximately 63% seen once. The sequencing sample was made of CD8+ T cells from blood. The receptors were gathered from a male patient in his forties or fifties with chronic graft-versus-host disease. Part of the T cells may come from the graft donor. Both conserved end residues are part of each CDR3. The order of the fields is J gene, D gene, V gene, clone size, CDR3 protein, CDR3 DNA. D genes are given only for firm matches. Clone sizes are given selectively: once, few, many, or a class where the clone is expanded.

>TRBJ1-5|NA|TRBV6-5|NA
CASSLAGYSNQPQHF
TGTGCCAGCAGTTTAGCCGGGTATTCCAATCAGCCCCAGCATTTT
>TRBJ2-4|NA|TRBV6-6|NA
CASNAAVAKNIQYF
TGTGCCAGCAATGCAGCGGTAGCCAAAAACATTCAGTACTTC
>TRBJ2-1|TRBD2|TRBV27|NA
CASSFVAGGPFNEQFF
TGTGCCAGCAGTTTCGTGGCGGGAGGGCCTTTCAATGAGCAGTTCTTC
>TRBJ2-1|NA|TRBV27|once
CASSTQSYNEQFF
TGTGCCAGCAGTACCCAGTCCTACAATGAGCAGTTCTTC
>TRBJ2-2|TRBD1|TRBV4-1|few
CASSQGPPGTGGNTGELFF
TGCGCCAGCAGCCAAGGGCCCCCCGGGACAGGGGGGAACACCGGGGAGCTGTTTTTT
>TRBJ2-7|TRBD1|TRBV30|NA
CAWRDRELYEQYF
TGTGCCTGGAGGGACAGGGAGCTCTACGAGCAGTACTTC
>TRBJ2-7|NA|TRBV28|NA
CATRLLTESSYEQYF
TGTGCCACCCGATTGTTAACGGAGAGCTCCTACGAGCAGTACTTC
>TRBJ2-2|NA|TRBV27|NA
CAGKMSTGELFF
TGTGCCGGCAAAATGAGTACCGGGGAGCTGTTTTTT
>TRBJ1-2|NA|TRBV6-5|medium-sized
CASFSAGLGLFGYTF
TGTGCCAGCTTTTCCGCAGGGTTGGGTTTATTTGGCTACACCTTC
>TRBJ1-5|TRBD1|TRBV25-1|once
CASSIGGDNQPQHF
TGTGCCAGCAGCATAGGGGGCGACAATCAGCCCCAGCATTTT
>TRBJ1-6|NA|TRBV28|NA
CASSIGTPNSPLHF
TGTGCCAGCAGTATCGGGACACCTAATTCACCCCTCCACTTT
>TRBJ2-1|TRBD2|TRBV2|medium-sized
CASRDTSGGATYNEQFF
TGTGCCAGCAGGGATACTAGCGGGGGGGCAACCTACAATGAGCAGTTCTTC
>TRBJ1-1|NA|TRBV5-5|NA
CASSLGTATEAFF
TGTGCCAGCAGCTTGGGGACTGCCACTGAAGCTTTCTTT
>TRBJ2-1|NA|TRBV7-9|once
CASSPLGTGYNEQFF
TGTGCCAGCAGCCCCCTCGGGACTGGCTACAATGAGCAGTTCTTC
>TRBJ2-7|NA|TRBV7-9|few
CASSSGVSRGYEQYF
TGTGCCAGCAGCTCCGGAGTGAGTCGGGGCTACGAGCAGTACTTC
>TRBJ2-7|NA|TRBV2|NA
CASKDHYSPKAEQYF
TGTGCCAGCAAAGACCACTATTCACCCAAGGCCGAGCAGTACTTC
>TRBJ2-1|NA|TRBV6-4|NA
CASSATEYNEQFF
TGTGCCAGCAGTGCGACAGAGTACAATGAGCAGTTCTTC
>TRBJ2-2|NA|TRBV9|few
CASSVVGQIGTGELFF
TGTGCCAGCAGCGTAGTGGGCCAGATTGGCACCGGGGAGCTGTTTTTT
>TRBJ2-7|NA|TRBV5-6|few
CASSRSYEQYF
TGTGCCAGCAGCCGCTCCTACGAGCAGTACTTC
>TRBJ1-1|NA|TRBV4-3|few
CASSPTQASRDVAFF
TGCGCCAGCAGCCCGACCCAGGCTTCCAGGGATGTGGCTTTCTTT
>TRBJ1-2|NA|TRBV27|NA
CASAIGGGNYGYTF
TGTGCCAGCGCCATTGGTGGGGGGAACTATGGCTACACCTTC
>TRBJ2-2|NA|TRBV6-5|NA
CASSVDSTGELFF
TGTGCCAGCAGTGTGGACAGCACCGGGGAGCTGTTTTTT
>TRBJ2-5|NA|TRBV7-9|NA
CASSPPDRQETQYF
TGTGCCAGCAGCCCTCCGGACAGACAAGAGACCCAGTACTTC
>TRBJ1-2|NA|TRBV11-2|NA
CASSLGGSGATF
TGTGCCAGCAGCTTAGGGGGCAGTGGGGCTACCTTC
>TRBJ1-3|TRBD1|TRBV27|once
CASSLSGQGVSGNTIYF
TGTGCCAGCAGTTTATCCGGACAGGGAGTCTCTGGAAACACCATATATTTT
>TRBJ2-7|TRBD1|TRBV13|NA
CASSSDRGGSYEQYF
TGTGCCAGCAGCTCAGACAGGGGCGGATCCTACGAGCAGTACTTC
>TRBJ1-6|NA|TRBV5-4|NA
CASSPGSHSPLHF
TGTGCCAGCAGCCCGGGTTCCCATTCACCCCTCCACTTT
>TRBJ1-1|NA|TRBV15|NA
CATSISTTGTEAFF
TGTGCCACCAGCATCTCCACCACCGGGACTGAAGCTTTCTTT